This T cell receptor beta chain is drawn from a study of cytomegalovirus exposure and HLA in healthy donors. Of note for this clone: Its antigen is not known.

Whole-study findings and limits: Later analysis indicated greater clonal expansion among HLA-associated TCR beta chains than among equally common other chains. Most observed TCR sequences were rare, whereas some public TCRs were detected in many donors.

Primers included in the PCR were 60 Vbeta and 13 Jbeta primers. Using immunoSEQ multiplex PCR, the repertoire was profiled, and TCRdb retains in-frame clones only, with some absent. The sample lists some 65,000 clones, around 70% occurring once. This clonotype was obtained from a woman in her 30s in good health and CMV-seronegative. The sequenced sample consisted of PBMCs.

Here the CDR3 DNA reads TGTGCCAGCTCAGATCTACGACAGGGGGCGAACACTGAAGCTTTCTTT. Amino acids: CASSDLRQGANTEAFF. The J gene is TRBJ1-1, the V gene TRBV18, with 10 bases matching TRBD1. Germline CDR1 is KGHSH and CDR2 is LQKENI. The CDR3 covers 16 residues. Trimming at V came to 5 bases and at J to 1 base, leaving 7 bases not matched to a gene.